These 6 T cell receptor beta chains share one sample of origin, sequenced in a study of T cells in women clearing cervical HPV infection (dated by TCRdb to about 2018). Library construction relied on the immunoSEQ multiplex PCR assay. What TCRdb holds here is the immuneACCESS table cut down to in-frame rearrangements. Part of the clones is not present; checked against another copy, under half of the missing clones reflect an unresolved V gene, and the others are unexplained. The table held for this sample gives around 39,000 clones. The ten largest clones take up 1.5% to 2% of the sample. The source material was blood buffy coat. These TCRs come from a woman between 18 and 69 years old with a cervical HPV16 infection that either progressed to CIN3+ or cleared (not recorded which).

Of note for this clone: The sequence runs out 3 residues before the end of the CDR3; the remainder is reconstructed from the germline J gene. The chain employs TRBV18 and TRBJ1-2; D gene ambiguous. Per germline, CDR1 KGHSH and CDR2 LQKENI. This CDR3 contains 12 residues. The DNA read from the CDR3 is TGTGCCAGCTCTCCTACGCGGGAGGGC. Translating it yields CASSPTREG. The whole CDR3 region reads CASSPTREGYTF. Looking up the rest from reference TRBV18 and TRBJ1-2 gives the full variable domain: NAGVMQNPRHLVRRRGQEARLRCSPMKGHSHVYWYRQLPEEGLKFMVYLQKENIIDESGMPKERFSAEFPKEGPSILRIQQVVRGDSAAYFCASSPTREGYTFGSGTRLTVV.

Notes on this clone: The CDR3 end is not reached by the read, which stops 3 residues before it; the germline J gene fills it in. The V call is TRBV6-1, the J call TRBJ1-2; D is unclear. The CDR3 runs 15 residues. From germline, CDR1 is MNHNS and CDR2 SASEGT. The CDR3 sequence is CASSADWSHYAGYTF. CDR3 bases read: TGTGCCAGCAGTGCCGACTGGTCCCATTATGCGGGC.

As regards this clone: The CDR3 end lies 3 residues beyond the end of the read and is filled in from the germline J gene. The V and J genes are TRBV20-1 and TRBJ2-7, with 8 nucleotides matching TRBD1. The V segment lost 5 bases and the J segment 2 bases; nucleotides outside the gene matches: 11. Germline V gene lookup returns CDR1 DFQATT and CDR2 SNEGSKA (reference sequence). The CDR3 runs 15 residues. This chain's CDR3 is CSAPGRTGSTYEQYF. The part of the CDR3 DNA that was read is TGCAGTGCTCCCGGGCGGACAGGGAGCACCTACGAG.

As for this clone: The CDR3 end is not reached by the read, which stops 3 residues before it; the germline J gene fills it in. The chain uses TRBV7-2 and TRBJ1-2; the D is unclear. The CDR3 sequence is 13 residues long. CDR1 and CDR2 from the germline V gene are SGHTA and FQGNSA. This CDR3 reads CASSLDRTAGYTF. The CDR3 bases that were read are TGTGCCAGCAGCTTAGATCGCACGGCGGGT.

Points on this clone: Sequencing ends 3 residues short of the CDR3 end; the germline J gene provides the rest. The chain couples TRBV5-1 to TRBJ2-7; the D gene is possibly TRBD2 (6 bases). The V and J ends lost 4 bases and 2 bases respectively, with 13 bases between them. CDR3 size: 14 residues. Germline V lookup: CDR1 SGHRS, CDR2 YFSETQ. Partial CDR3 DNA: TGCGCCAGCAGCCCTAGCGTAGTTGCCTACGAG. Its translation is CASSPSVVAYE. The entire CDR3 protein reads CASSPSVVAYEQYF.

The sequenced CDR3 bases are TGCGCCAGCACCTGGGGGGACTACACAGATACG. Residues: CASTWGDYTDT. The whole CDR3 is CASTWGDYTDTQYF. The rearrangement uses TRBV5-1 and TRBJ2-3; 7 bases align to TRBD2. The CDR3 goes on 3 residues after the read ends, and that part is filled in from the germline J gene. V shed 6 bases and J 2 bases; nucleotides not matched to a gene: 6. In germline, CDR1 is SGHRS, CDR2 YFSETQ. The CDR3 contains 14 residues.